This T cell receptor beta chain was sequenced in a study of response to subunit inactivated influenza vaccine. General observations from the study: Authors suggested each seasonal flu vaccination may recruit only limited numbers of new T cells.

TCRdb used MiXCR to reprocess the RT-PCR reads, holding one entry per CDR3 protein. Among roughly 650,000 distinct CDR3 sequences listed, 14% were seen once. Trimming took 4 bases from V and 0 from J, leaving 19 bases between them. This CDR3 spans 17 amino acids. Germline CDR1 MNHEY, CDR2 SMNVEV (reference sequence). This clonotype was recorded a few times. Its antigen is as yet unknown. This chain connects TRBV27 to TRBJ2-7; D is ambiguous. The source material was PBMCs from blood, sampled 14 days before vaccination. This TCR derives from a man aged 50 to 60 who received an inactivated influenza vaccine. Written as DNA, the CDR3 is TGTGCCAGCAGTTCCCCTCCTCCCGGTTACAACTCCTACGAGCAGTACTTC. Its protein product is CASSSPPPGYNSYEQYF.